Included here is one T cell receptor (beta chain) sequence, with context. Its specificity is unknown. The data belong to a study of OX40 agonist ivuxolimab in advanced cancers. Study summary: Melanoma, hepatocellular carcinoma, head and neck or renal cell cancer occurred in dose-escalation patients. Findings and caveats of the study: Partial responders dosed at 0.1-3.0 mg/kg displayed clonal expansion ranking among the lowest. Expanded clones were, on average, more numerous in CD8+ T cells than in CD4+.

The germline CDR1 and CDR2 sequences are KGHSH and LQKENI. This CDR3 has 13 amino acids. The V and J ends lost 6 bases and 0 bases respectively, with 9 bases between them. Systemic immunosuppression or a history of autoimmune disease excluded patients. Libraries were prepared by immunoSEQ multiplex PCR; TCRdb keeps only in-frame clonotypes and omits some of them. The data show tens of thousands of clones, roughly 87% seen once. The rearrangement uses TRBV18 and TRBJ2-7, with D unresolved. The specimen was CD4+ or CD8+ T cells sorted from blood, collected in a trial of the OX40 agonist ivuxolimab. This receptor was taken from an adult with an advanced solid tumor such as melanoma, head and neck, liver or kidney cancer. CDR3 region: CASSPYSSYEQYF. The CDR3 nucleotides are TGTGCCAGCTCCCCTTATTCCTCCTACGAGCAGTACTTC.